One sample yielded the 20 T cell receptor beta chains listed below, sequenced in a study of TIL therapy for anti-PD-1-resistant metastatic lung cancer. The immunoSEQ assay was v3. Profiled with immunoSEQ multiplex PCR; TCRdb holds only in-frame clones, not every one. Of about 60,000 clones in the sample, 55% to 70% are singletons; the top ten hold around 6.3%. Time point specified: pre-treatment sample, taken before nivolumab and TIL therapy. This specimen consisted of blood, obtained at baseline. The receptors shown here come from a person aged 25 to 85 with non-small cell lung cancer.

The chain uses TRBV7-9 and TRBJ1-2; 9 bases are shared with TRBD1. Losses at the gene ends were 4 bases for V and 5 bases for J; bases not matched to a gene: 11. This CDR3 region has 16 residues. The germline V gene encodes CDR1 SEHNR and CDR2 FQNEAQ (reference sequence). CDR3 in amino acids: CASSSPGQGLLYGYTF. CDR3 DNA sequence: TGTGCCAGCAGCTCTCCGGGACAGGGTCTTTTGTATGGCTACACCTTC. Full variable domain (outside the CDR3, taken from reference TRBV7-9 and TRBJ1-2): DTGVSQNPRHKITKRGQNVTFRCDPISEHNRLYWYRQTLGQGPEFLTYFQNEAQLEKSRLLSDRFSAERPKGSFSTLEIQRTEQGDSAMYLCASSSPGQGLLYGYTFGSGTRLTVV.

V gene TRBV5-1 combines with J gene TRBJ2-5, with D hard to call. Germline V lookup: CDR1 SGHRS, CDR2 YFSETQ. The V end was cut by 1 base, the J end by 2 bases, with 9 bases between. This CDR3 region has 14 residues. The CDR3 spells CASSLLRQQETQYF. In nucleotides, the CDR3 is TGCGCCAGCAGCTTGCTGCGGCAGCAAGAGACCCAGTACTTC.

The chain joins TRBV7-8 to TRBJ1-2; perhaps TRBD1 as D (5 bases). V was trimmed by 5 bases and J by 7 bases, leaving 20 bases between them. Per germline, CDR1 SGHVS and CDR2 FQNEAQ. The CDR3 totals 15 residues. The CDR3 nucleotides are TGTGCCAGCAGCCCCGTGGGGCTCAGCATTTCTGGCTACACCTTC. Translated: CASSPVGLSISGYTF.

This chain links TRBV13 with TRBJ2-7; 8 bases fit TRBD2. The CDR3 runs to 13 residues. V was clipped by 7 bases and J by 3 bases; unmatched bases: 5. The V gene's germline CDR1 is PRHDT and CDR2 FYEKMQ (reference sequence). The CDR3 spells CASTRGTSYEQYF. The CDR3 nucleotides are TGTGCCAGCACCCGGGGGACTAGCTACGAGCAGTACTTC.

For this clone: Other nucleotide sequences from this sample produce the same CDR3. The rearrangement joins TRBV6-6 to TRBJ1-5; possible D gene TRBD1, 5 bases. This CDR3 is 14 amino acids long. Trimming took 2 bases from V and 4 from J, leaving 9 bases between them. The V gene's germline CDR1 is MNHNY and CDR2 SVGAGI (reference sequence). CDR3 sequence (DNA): TGTGCCAGCAGTTACGGAAGGGGAAATCAGCCCCAGCATTTT. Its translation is CASSYGRGNQPQHF.

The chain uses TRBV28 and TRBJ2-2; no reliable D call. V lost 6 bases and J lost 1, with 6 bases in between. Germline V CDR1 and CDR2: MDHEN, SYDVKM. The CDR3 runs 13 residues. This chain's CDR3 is CASRSLNTGELFF. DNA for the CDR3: TGTGCCAGCAGGAGTCTGAACACCGGGGAGCTGTTTTTT. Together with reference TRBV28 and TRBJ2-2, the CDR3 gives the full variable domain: DVKVTQSSRYLVKRTGEKVFLECVQDMDHENMFWYRQDPGLGLRLIYFSYDVKMKEKGDIPEGYSVSREKKERFSLILESASTNQTSMYLCASRSLNTGELFFGEGSRLTVL.

CDR3 loop: CASSFGVAGGTEQYF. The CDR3 nucleotides are TGTGCCAGCAGCTTTGGGGTGGCGGGAGGTACCGAGCAGTACTTC. The V gene is TRBV9, the J gene TRBJ2-7; TRBD2 agrees at 8 bases. The CDR3 covers 15 residues. Per germline, CDR1 SGDLS and CDR2 YYNGEE. The ends lost 4 bases at V and 6 bases at J; junction bases unmatched: 12.

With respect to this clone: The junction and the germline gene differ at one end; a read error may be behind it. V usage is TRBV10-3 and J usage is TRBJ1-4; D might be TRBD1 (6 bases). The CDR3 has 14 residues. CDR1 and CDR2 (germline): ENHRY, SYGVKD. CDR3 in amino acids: CATSRTASNEKLFF. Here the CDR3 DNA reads TGTGCCACCAGTAGGACAGCGTCTAATGAAAAACTGTTTTTT.

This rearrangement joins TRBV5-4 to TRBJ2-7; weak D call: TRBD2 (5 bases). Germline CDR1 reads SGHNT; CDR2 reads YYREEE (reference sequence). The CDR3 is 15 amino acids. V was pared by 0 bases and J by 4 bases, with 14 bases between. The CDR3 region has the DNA TGTGCCAGCAGCTTGGGGGATCCTAGCCTATACGAGCAGTACTTC. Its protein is CASSLGDPSLYEQYF.

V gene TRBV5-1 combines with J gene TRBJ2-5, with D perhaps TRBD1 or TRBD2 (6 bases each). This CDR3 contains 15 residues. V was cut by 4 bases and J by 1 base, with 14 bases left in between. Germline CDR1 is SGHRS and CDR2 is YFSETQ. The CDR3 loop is CASSATRGVQETQYF. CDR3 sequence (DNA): TGCGCCAGCAGCGCGACGAGGGGGGTCCAAGAGACCCAGTACTTC.

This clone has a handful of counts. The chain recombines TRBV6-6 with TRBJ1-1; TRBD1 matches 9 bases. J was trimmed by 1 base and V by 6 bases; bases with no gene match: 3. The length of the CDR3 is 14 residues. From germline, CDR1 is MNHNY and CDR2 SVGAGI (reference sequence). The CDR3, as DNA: TGTGCCAGCAGCTACAGGGGGCGGAACACTGAAGCTTTCTTT. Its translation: CASSYRGRNTEAFF.

The CDR3 sequence is CASSLPPGQGNFGYTF. In nucleotides, the CDR3 is TGCGCCAGCAGCCTGCCTCCGGGACAGGGTAATTTTGGCTACACCTTC. This rearrangement joins TRBV4-1 to TRBJ1-2; TRBD1 matches at 9 bases. V gave up 4 bases and J gave up 7 bases; unmatched junction bases: 13. From germline, CDR1 is MGHRA and CDR2 YSYEKL. The CDR3 is made up of 16 amino acids.

The CDR3 region has the DNA TGTGCCAGTAGTATAGCCCGGTCAACTAATGAAAAACTGTTTTTT. It is translated as CASSIARSTNEKLFF. V gene TRBV19 combines with J gene TRBJ1-4; D is ambiguous. V shed 1 base and J shed 0 bases, with 6 bases lying between them. Germline V CDR1 and CDR2: LNHDA, SQIVND (reference sequence). The CDR3 has 15 amino acids.

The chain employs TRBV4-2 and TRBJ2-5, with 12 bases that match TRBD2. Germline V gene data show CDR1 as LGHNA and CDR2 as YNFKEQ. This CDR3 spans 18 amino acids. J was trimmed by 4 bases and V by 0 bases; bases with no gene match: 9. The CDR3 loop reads CASSQDTPLAGGPETQYF. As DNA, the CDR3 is TGTGCCAGCAGCCAAGATACCCCACTAGCGGGGGGCCCAGAGACCCAGTACTTC.

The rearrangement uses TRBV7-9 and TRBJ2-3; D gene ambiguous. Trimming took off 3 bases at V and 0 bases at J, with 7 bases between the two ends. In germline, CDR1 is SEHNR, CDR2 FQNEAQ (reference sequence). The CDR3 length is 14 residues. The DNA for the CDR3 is TGTGCCAGCAGCTTTTATGCGAGCACAGATACGCAGTATTTT. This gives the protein CASSFYASTDTQYF.

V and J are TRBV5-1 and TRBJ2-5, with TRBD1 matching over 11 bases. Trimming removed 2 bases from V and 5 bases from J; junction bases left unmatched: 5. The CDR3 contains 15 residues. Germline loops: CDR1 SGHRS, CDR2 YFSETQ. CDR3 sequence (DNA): TGCGCCAGCAGCTTCACCGGGACAGGGGGTGAGACCCAGTACTTC. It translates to CASSFTGTGGETQYF.

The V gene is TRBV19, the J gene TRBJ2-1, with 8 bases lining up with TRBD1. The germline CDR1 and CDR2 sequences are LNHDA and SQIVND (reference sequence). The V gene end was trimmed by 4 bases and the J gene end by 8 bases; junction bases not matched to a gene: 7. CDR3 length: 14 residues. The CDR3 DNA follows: TGTGCCAGTAGTAGGCAGGGGGCGCTTTATGAGCAGTTCTTC. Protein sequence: CASSRQGALYEQFF. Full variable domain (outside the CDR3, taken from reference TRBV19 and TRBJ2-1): DGGITQSPKYLFRKEGQNVTLSCEQNLNHDAMYWYRQDPGQGLRLIYYSQIVNDFQKGDIAEGYSVSREKKESFPLTVTSAQKNPTAFYLCASSRQGALYEQFFGPGTRLTVL.

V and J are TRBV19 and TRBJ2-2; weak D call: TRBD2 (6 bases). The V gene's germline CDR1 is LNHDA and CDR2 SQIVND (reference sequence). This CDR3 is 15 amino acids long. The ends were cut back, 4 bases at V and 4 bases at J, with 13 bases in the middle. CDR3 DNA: TGTGCCAGTAGTAATGGGGGAGGAGTCACCGGGGAGCTGTTTTTT. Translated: CASSNGGGVTGELFF.

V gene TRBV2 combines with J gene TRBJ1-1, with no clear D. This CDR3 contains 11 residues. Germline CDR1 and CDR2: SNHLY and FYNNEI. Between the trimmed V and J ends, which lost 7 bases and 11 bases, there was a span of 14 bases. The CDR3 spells CASIYYREAFF. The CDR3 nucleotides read TGTGCCAGCATCTATTATCGCGAGGCTTTCTTT.

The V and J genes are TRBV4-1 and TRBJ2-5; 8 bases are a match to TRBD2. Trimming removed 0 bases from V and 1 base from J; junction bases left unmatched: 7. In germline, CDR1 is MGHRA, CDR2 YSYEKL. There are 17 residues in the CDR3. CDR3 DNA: TGCGCCAGCAGCCAAGATAGAGCGGGAGTGTTCCAAGAGACCCAGTACTTC. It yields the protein CASSQDRAGVFQETQYF.